This T cell receptor beta chain was captured by sequencing in a study of beta chain features in type 1 diabetes. Overall study results and limits: Shortening of TCRB CDR3s, moderate but significant, appeared in all four CD4+ subsets of Type 1 diabetes patients.

This clone turned up a few times. Its antigen is not known. The CDR3 is 12 residues long. V trimming: 1 base; J trimming: 8 bases; junction bases outside the gene matches: 0. The V gene's germline CDR1 is SQVTM and CDR2 ANQGSEA. Expressed TCRB transcripts were sequenced, since all the RNA that had been isolated was reverse transcribed. Here immunoSEQ multiplex PCR was the method, and the copy in TCRdb shows in-frame clones only, minus some. Here the sample spans more than 100,000 clones, 7% to 10% being singletons. The chain joins TRBV29-1 to TRBJ2-4; 9 nucleotides match TRBD2. The source material was central memory CD4+ T cells from blood. This sequence was found in a man aged 30 to 45 with type 1 diabetes. The CDR3 region has the DNA TGCAGCGTTGAAGGCGGGGGGGACATTCAGTACTTC. Its translation is CSVEGGGDIQYF.